This T cell receptor (beta chain) was sequenced during a study of shared clonotypes between healthy human individuals. Study-level points and caveats: Sequencing depth was a factor that was expected to affect clonotype sharing among donors. Naive CD4 clonotypes overlapped across several donors at roughly 5.1%.

Turning to this clone: Its antigen is not known.

As handled by the study authors: Filtering of immunoSEQ junctional sequences could not match full-length read filtering. The data were produced by immunoSEQ multiplex PCR, yet TCRdb's version contains in-frame clones alone and is incomplete. V and J calls and clone size are those listed in that table; D and trimming were worked out from the DNA. The sample consists of over 2 million clones, about 90% of them appearing once. Splitting of CD4+ cells produced CD45RA+ naive and CD45RA-negative memory subsets. The sample consisted of naive CD4+ T cells from PBMCs. Subset: CD45RA+ positively selected. The sequence was obtained from a man in his late teens or twenties in good health. Some clones in this sample may be carry-over from other donors' samples.

The CDR3: CASSLAVGGDEETQYF. The CDR3 DNA reads as TGCGCCAGCAGCTTGGCCGTGGGGGGCGATGAGGAGACCCAGTACTTC. The V call is TRBV5-1, the J call TRBJ2-5; TRBD1 or TRBD2 may be the D gene (6 bases each). The CDR3 loop spans 16 amino acids. The V end was cut by 0 bases, the J end by 5 bases, with 17 bases between. Germline V CDR1 and CDR2: SGHRS, YFSETQ.